The 10 T cell receptor beta chains presented below share a single source sample, sequenced in a study of blood T cell repertoires in COVID-19. Clones were read by immunoSEQ multiplex PCR, and TCRdb kept only the in-frame ones, dropping some. Of about 160,000 clones listed, roughly 88% were seen once; the top ten hold 8% to 9.5%. Material for sequencing was peripheral blood. These receptors came from a woman older than 75 with active or convalescent COVID-19.

This clone was observed a few times. The chain recombines TRBV7-2 with TRBJ2-3; TRBD1 agrees at 8 bases. Trimming cost V 6 bases and J 4 bases; bases outside gene matches: 9. This CDR3 contains 15 residues. Germline CDR1 SGHTA, CDR2 FQGNSA. The CDR3 loop is CASSFVTGDSDTQYF. CDR3 bases: TGTGCCAGCAGTTTCGTGACAGGGGACTCAGATACGCAGTATTTT. The entire variable domain, with the rest obtained from reference TRBV7-2 and TRBJ2-3, is as follows: GAGVSQSPSNKVTEKGKDVELRCDPISGHTALYWYRQSLGQGLEFLIYFQGNSAPDKSGLPSDRFSAERTGGSVSTLTIQRTQQEDSAVYLCASSFVTGDSDTQYFGPGTRLTVL.

This chain connects TRBV6-2 or TRBV6-3 to TRBJ1-5; maybe TRBD1 (5 bases). Germline V lookup: CDR1 MNHEY, CDR2 SVGEGT. The ends were cut back, 6 bases at V and 6 bases at J, with 15 bases in the middle. This CDR3 contains 14 residues. In DNA form, the CDR3 reads TGTGCCAGCAGCCCCTGGGGGGTAACTCAGCCCCAGCATTTT. It encodes CASSPWGVTQPQHF.

This clone was picked up one time. This chain joins TRBV10-3 and TRBJ1-1, with no clear D. The length of the CDR3 is 11 residues. Deletions cut 10 bases from V and 1 base from J, with 7 bases between. Germline V gene data show CDR1 as ENHRY and CDR2 as SYGVKD. The CDR3 loop reads CATVKNTEAFF. The CDR3, as DNA: TGTGCCACGGTGAAGAACACTGAAGCTTTCTTT.

The chain couples TRBV5-1 to TRBJ2-2; 8 nucleotides match TRBD1. The CDR3 is 14 residues long. The V and J ends lost 5 bases and 0 bases, in that order; junction bases with no gene match: 0. Germline V CDR1 and CDR2: SGHRS, YFSETQ. CDR3 DNA sequence: TGCGCCAGCAGGGGACAGGCGAACACCGGGGAGCTGTTTTTT. As protein: CASRGQANTGELFF. The whole variable domain, remainder taken from reference TRBV5-1 and TRBJ2-2, is KAGVTQTPRYLIKTRGQQVTLSCSPISGHRSVSWYQQTPGQGLQFLFEYFSETQRNKGNFPGRFSGRQFSNSRSEMNVSTLELGDSALYLCASRGQANTGELFFGEGSRLTVL.

The V and J genes are TRBV7-6 and TRBJ1-3; D unresolved. The CDR3 contains 16 residues. The ends were cut back, 5 bases at V and 0 bases at J, with 14 bases in the middle. Germline V gene data show CDR1 as SGHVS and CDR2 as FNYEAQ. As DNA, the CDR3 is TGTGCCAGCAGCCGTACCTCTTACAGCTCTGGAAACACCATATATTTT. Translated: CASSRTSYSSGNTIYF.

V is TRBV7-8 and J is TRBJ2-5, with 9 bases aligning to TRBD1. The CDR3 totals 14 residues. J gave up 5 bases and V 2 bases, and 3 bases lay outside the gene matches. Germline V gene lookup returns CDR1 SGHVS and CDR2 FQNEAQ. This CDR3 reads CASSLLDRGETQYF. CDR3 coding DNA: TGTGCCAGCAGCTTACTAGACAGGGGGGAGACCCAGTACTTC.

CDR3 in amino acids: CASSLSEGGERTDTQYF. In nucleotides, the CDR3 is TGTGCCAGCAGCCTCTCCGAGGGCGGGGAACGCACAGATACGCAGTATTTT. This sequence joins TRBV21-1 and TRBJ2-3; the listed D gene, TRBD2, was not tested against the DNA. TRBV21-1 is flagged as a pseudogene. The CDR3 runs 17 residues.

The chain joins TRBV9 to TRBJ1-3; TRBD1 matches at 7 bases. Germline loops: CDR1 SGDLS, CDR2 YYNGEE. CDR3 length: 16 residues. V dropped 0 bases and J dropped 2; count of bases not matched to a gene: 5. As DNA, the CDR3 is TGTGCCAGCAGCGTAGCTATAGGGGGCACTGGAAACACCATATATTTT. Translation: CASSVAIGGTGNTIYF.

This clone was recorded a few times. The V call is TRBV7-9, the J call TRBJ1-1, with 8 bases fitting TRBD1. The V gene end was trimmed by 6 bases and the J gene end by 4 bases; junction bases not matched to a gene: 1. Germline V gene data show CDR1 as SEHNR and CDR2 as FQNEAQ (reference sequence). The length of the CDR3 is 12 residues. This chain's CDR3 is CASRGQATEAFF. CDR3 nucleotide sequence: TGTGCCAGCAGGGGACAGGCCACTGAAGCTTTCTTT.

This clone has a handful of counts. The rearrangement uses TRBV2 and TRBJ2-7; 7 bases line up with TRBD2. V dropped 8 bases and J dropped 1; count of bases not matched to a gene: 8. Germline CDR1 and CDR2: SNHLY and FYNNEI. The CDR3 is 14 residues long. DNA of the CDR3: TGTGCCAGCTCGGCGGGGGTCCCATCCTACGAGCAGTACTTC. Its protein product is CASSAGVPSYEQYF.